This TCR beta chain was captured by sequencing in a study of cytomegalovirus exposure and HLA in healthy donors. Whole-study results and caveats: The listing of 150 to 200 TCR beta chains classed them as cytomegalovirus-associated. TRBV6-2, TRBV6-3 and other indistinguishable V segments were excluded. Later genetic work tied a missense DCLRE1C variant to beta-chain V and J trimming. When a later analysis was performed, an Asian-associated ancestry cluster reportedly had fewer N-insertions than the approximately 680-donor mean.

Vbeta (60) and Jbeta (13) primers were used in the PCR. Clones were sequenced by immunoSEQ multiplex PCR, and TCRdb holds only the in-frame ones, with some missing. The table has some 150,000 clones, roughly 70% seen once. A word on this clone: Antigen unknown.

V lost 5 bases and J lost 0; bases outside the gene matches: 5. The CDR3 covers 18 residues. Germline CDR1 and CDR2: LNHNV and YYDKDF (reference sequence). Material for sequencing was PBMCs. V and J are TRBV15 and TRBJ2-4, with 15 bases identical to TRBD2. The source is a man aged 25-45 years in good health and CMV-seronegative. CDR3 loop: CATSGRTSGGAAKNIQYF. CDR3 bases: TGTGCCACCAGCGGACGGACTAGCGGGGGGGCAGCCAAAAACATTCAGTACTTC. The complete variable domain, with remaining parts taken from reference TRBV15 and TRBJ2-4, reads DAMVIQNPRYQVTQFGKPVTLSCSQTLNHNVMYWYQQKSSQAPKLLFHYYDKDFNNEADTPDNFQSRRPNTSFCFLDIRSPGLGDTAMYLCATSGRTSGGAAKNIQYFGAGTRLSVL.